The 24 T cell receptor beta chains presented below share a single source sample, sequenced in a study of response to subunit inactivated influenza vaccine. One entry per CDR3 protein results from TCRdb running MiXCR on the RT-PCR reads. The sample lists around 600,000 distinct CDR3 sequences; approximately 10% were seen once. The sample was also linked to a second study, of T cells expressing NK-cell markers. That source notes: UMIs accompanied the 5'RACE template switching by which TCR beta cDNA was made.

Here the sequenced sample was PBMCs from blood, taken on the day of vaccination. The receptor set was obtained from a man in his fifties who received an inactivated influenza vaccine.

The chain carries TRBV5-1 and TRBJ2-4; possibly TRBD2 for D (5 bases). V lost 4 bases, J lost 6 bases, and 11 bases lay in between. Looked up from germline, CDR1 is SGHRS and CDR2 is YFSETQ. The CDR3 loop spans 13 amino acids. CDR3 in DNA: TGCGCCAGCAGCCCCAGCGGCGGAAACATTCAGTACTTC. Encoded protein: CASSPSGGNIQYF.

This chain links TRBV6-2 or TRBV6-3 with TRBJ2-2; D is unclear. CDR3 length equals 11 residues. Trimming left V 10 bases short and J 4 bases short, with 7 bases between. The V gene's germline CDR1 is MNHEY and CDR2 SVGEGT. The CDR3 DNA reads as TGTGCCACGGCGTCCACCGGGGAGCTGTTTTTT. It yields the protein CATASTGELFF.

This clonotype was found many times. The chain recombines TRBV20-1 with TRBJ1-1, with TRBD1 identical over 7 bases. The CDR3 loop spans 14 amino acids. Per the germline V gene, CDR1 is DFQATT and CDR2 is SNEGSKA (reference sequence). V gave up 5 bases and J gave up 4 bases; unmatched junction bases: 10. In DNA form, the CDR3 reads TGCAGTGCTGACCCGACAGGGCAACTCACTGAAGCTTTCTTT. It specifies CSADPTGQLTEAFF.

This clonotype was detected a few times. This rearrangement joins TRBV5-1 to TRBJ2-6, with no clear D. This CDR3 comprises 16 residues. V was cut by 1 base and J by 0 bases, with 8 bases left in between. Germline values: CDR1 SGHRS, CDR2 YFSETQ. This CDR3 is CASSLRDPSGANVLTF. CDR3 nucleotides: TGCGCCAGCAGCTTGAGAGACCCCTCTGGGGCCAACGTCCTGACTTTC. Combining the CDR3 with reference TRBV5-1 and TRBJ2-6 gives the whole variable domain KAGVTQTPRYLIKTRGQQVTLSCSPISGHRSVSWYQQTPGQGLQFLFEYFSETQRNKGNFPGRFSGRQFSNSRSEMNVSTLELGDSALYLCASSLRDPSGANVLTFGAGSRLTVL.

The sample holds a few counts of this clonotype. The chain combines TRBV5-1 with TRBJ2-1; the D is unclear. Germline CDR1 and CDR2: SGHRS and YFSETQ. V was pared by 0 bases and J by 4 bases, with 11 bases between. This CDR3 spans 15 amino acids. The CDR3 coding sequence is TGCGCCAGCAGCTTGGAAGTGGTCCCGTACAATGAGCAGTTCTTC. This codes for CASSLEVVPYNEQFF.

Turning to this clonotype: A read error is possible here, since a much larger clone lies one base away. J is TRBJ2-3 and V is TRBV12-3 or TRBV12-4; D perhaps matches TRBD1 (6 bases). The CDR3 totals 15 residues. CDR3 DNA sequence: TGTGCCAGCAGCTTGGGGGCCTTGAGAACAGATAAGCAGTATTTT. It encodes CASSLGALRTDKQYF.

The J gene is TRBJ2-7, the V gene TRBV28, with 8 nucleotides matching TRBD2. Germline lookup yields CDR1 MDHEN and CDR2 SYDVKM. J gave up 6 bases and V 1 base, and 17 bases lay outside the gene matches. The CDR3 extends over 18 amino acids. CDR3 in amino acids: CASSLFGGFGGRSIEQYF. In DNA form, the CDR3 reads TGTGCCAGCAGTTTATTCGGGGGGTTCGGCGGGAGGTCCATCGAGCAGTACTTC. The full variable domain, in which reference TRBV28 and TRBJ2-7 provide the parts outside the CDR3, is DVKVTQSSRYLVKRTGEKVFLECVQDMDHENMFWYRQDPGLGLRLIYFSYDVKMKEKGDIPEGYSVSREKKERFSLILESASTNQTSMYLCASSLFGGFGGRSIEQYFGPGTRLTVT.

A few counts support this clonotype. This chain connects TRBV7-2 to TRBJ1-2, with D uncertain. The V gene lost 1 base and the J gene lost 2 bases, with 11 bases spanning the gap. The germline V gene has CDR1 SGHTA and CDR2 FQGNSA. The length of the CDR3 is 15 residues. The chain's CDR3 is CASSLVMVGNYGYTF. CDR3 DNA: TGTGCCAGCAGCTTAGTTATGGTAGGGAACTATGGCTACACCTTC.

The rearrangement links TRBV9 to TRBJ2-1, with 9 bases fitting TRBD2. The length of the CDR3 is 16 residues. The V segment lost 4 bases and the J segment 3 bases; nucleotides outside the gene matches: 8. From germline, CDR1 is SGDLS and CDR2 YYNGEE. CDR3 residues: CASSPDPREGYNEQFF. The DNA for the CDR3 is TGTGCCAGCAGCCCGGACCCGCGGGAGGGCTACAATGAGCAGTTCTTC.

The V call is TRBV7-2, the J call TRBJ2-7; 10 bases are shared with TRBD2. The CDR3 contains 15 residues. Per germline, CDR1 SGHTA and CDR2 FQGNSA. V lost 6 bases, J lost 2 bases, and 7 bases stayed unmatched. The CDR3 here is CASRTLAGAPYEQYF. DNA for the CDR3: TGTGCCAGCAGGACTCTAGCGGGAGCTCCCTACGAGCAGTACTTC.

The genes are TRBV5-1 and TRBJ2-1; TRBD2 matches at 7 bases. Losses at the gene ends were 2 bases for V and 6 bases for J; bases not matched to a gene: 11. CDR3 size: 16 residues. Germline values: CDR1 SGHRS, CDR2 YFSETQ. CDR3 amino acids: CASSFSSGRGTNEQFF. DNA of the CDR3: TGCGCCAGCAGCTTTTCTAGCGGTAGAGGGACCAATGAGCAGTTCTTC.

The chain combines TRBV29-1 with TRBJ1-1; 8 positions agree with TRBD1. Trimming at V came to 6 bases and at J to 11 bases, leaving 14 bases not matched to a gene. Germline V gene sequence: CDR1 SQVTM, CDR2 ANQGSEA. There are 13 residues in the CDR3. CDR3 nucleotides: TGCAGCGTCCTGCGGACAGGGAGCCTTGGGGCTTTCTTT. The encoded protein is CSVLRTGSLGAFF. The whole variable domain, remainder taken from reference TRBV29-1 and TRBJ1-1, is SAVISQKPSRDICQRGTSLTIQCQVDSQVTMMFWYRQQPGQSLTLIATANQGSEATYESGFVIDKFPISRPNLTFSTLTVSNMSPEDSSIYLCSVLRTGSLGAFFGQGTRLTVV.

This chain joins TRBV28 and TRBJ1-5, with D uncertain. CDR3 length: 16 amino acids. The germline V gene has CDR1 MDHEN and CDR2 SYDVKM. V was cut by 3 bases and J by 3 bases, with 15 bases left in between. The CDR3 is CASSFLKWQINQPQHF. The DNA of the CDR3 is TGTGCCAGCAGTTTCCTCAAGTGGCAGATCAATCAGCCCCAGCATTTT.

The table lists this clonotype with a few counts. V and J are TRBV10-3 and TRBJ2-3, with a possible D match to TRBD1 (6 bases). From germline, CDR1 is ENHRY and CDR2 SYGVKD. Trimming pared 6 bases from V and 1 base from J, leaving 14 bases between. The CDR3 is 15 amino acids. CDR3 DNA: TGTGCCATCAGCATACCACAGGGAGGCACAGATACGCAGTATTTT. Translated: CAISIPQGGTDTQYF.

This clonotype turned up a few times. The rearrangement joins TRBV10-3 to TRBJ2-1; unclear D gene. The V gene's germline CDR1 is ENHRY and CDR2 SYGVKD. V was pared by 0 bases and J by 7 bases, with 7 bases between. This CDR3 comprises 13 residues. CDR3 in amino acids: CAISESIVNEQFF. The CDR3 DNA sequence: TGTGCCATCAGTGAGTCGATTGTTAATGAGCAGTTCTTC.

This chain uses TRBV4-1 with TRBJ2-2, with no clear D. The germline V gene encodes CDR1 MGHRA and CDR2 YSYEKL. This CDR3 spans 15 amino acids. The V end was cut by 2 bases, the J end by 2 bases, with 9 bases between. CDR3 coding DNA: TGCGCCAGCAGCCAATCGGCGGTTAACACCGGGGAGCTGTTTTTT. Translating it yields CASSQSAVNTGELFF.

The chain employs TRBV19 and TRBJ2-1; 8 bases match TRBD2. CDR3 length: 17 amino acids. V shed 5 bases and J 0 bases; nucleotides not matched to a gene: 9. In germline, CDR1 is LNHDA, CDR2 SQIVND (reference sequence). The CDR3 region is CASSPPSGSTSYNEQFF. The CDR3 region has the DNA TGTGCCAGTAGTCCCCCCAGCGGGAGTACCTCCTACAATGAGCAGTTCTTC.

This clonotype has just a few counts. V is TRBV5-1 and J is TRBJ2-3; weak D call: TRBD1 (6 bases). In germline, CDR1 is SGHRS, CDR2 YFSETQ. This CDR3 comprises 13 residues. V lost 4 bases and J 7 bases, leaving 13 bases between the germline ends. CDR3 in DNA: TGCGCCAGCAGCGGATCGGACAGAAATACGCAGTATTTT. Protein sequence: CASSGSDRNTQYF.

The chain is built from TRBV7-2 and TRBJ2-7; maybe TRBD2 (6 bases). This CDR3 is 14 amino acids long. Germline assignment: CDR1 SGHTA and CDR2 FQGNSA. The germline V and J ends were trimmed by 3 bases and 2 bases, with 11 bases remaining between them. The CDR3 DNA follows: TGTGCCAGCAGCTTTGAGGAGGGCCCCTACGAGCAGTACTTC. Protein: CASSFEEGPYEQYF.

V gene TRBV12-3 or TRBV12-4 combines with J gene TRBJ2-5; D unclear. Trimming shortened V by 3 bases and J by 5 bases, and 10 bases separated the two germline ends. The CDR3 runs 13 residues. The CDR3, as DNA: TGTGCCAGCAGTTTTTTGATTCTCGAGACCCAGTACTTC. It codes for CASSFLILETQYF.

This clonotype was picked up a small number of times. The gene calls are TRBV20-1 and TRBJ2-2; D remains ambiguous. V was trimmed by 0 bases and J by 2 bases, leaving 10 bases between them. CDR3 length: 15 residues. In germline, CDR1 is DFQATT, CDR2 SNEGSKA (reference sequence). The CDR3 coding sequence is TGCAGTGCTAGAGATCCGACACTCAACACCGGGGAGCTGTTTTTT. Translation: CSARDPTLNTGELFF.

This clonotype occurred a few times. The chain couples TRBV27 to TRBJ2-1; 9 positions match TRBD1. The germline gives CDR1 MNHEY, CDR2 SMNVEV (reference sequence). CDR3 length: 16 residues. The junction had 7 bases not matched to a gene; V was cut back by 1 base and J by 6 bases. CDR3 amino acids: CASSLLGTGSFNEQFF. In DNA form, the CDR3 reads TGTGCCAGCAGTTTATTGGGGACAGGGAGCTTCAATGAGCAGTTCTTC.

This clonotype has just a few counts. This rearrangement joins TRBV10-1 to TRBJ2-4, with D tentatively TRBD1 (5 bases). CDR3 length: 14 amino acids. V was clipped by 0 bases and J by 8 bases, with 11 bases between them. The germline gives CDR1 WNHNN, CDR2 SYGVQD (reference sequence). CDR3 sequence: CASSESIIGDIQYF. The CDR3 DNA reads TGCGCCAGCAGTGAGTCAATTATAGGGGACATTCAGTACTTC.

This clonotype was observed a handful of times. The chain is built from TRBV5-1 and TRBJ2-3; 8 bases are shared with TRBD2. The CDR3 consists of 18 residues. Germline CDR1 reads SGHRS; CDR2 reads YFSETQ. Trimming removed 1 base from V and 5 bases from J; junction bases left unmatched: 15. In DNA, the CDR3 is TGCGCCAGCAGCTTGAGACCTTCGGGGCGGGGGGCCCAAGATACGCAGTATTTT. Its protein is CASSLRPSGRGAQDTQYF.